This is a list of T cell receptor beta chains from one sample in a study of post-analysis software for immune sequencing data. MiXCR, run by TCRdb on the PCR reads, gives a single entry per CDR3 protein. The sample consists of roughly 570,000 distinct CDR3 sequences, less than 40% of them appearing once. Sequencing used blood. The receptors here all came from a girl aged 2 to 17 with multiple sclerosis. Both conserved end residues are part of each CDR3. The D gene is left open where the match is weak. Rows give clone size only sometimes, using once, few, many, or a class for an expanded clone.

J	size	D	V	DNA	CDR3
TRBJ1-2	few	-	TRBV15	TGTGCCACCGGCACGGGGGGAATATATGGCTACACCTTC	CATGTGGIYGYTF
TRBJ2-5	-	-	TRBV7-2	TGTGCCAGCAGCTTACGAGCGGAGGGACCAAGGACCCAGTACTTC	CASSLRAEGPRTQYF
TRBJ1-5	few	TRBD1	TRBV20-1	TGCAGTGCTCGACAGGGGGCGGTTCAGCCCCAGCATTTT	CSARQGAVQPQHF
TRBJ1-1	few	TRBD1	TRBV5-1	TGCGCCAGCAGTCTCCTAGGCGGGACAGACACTGAAGCTTTCTTT	CASSLLGGTDTEAFF
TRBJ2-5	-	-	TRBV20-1	TGCAGTGCTGGGTTGATACAAGAGACCCAGTACTTC	CSAGLIQETQYF
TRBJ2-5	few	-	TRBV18	TGTGCCAGCTCACGGGGACACTTACAAGAGACCCAGTACTTC	CASSRGHLQETQYF
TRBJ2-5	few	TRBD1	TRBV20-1	TGCAGTGCTAGCCCGGGGACAGCCCAAGAGACCCAGTACTTC	CSASPGTAQETQYF
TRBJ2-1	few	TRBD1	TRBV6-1	TGTGCCAGCAGTGTGAGGACAGGGGGGCCTACCCAGTACAATGAGCAGTTCTTC	CASSVRTGGPTQYNEQFF
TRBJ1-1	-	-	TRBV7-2	TGTGCCAGCAGCTTAGACGCGGTGAACACTGAAGCTTTCTTT	CASSLDAVNTEAFF
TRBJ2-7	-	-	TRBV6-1	TGTGCCAGCAGGTCGGACAGACAAGCCTACGAGCAGTACTTC	CASRSDRQAYEQYF
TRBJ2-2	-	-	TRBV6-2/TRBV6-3	TGTGCCAGCTCTTTTAGTGGGGGCACCGGGGGGCTGTTTTTT	CASSFSGGTGGLFF
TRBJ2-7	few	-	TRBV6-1	TGTGCCAGCAGTGACGAGGGTCGCCAACCCTACGAGCAGTACTTC	CASSDEGRQPYEQYF
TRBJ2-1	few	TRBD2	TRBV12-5	TGTGCTAGTGGTAGCGGGGGCCTTAATGAGCAGTTCTTC	CASGSGGLNEQFF
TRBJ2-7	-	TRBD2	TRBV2	TGTGCCAGCAGTGAACGGGCCCCAGCGGCTAGCGGGGGCCCGGCCTCCTACGAGCAGTACTTC	CASSERAPAASGGPASYEQYF
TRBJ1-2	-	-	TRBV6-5	TGTGCCAGCAGTTACGGGCCGGACACCCGGGTCTATGGCTACACCTTC	CASSYGPDTRVYGYTF
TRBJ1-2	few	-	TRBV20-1	TGCAGTGTCCACGCACTAAGGGGTTCGGGGGCCTACTATGGCTACACCTTC	CSVHALRGSGAYYGYTF
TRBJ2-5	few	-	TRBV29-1	TGCAGCATTAAGACAGAGGGGCGGGAGACCCAGTACTTC	CSIKTEGRETQYF
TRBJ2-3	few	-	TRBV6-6	TGTGCCAGCAGTTACTCGCACCGAGATACGCAGTATTTT	CASSYSHRDTQYF
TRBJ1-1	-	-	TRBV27	TGTGCCAGCAGTTTTCAGGGGCAGACTGAAGCTTTCTTT	CASSFQGQTEAFF
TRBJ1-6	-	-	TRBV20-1	TGCAGTGCTAGAGATCCTTTCGGCCAAAGCTCCTATAATTCACCCCTCCACTTT	CSARDPFGQSSYNSPLHF
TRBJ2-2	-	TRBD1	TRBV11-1	TGTGCCAGCAGCATAAGACAGGGGGCTCTCACCGGGGAGCTGTTTTTT	CASSIRQGALTGELFF
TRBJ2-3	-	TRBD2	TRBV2	TGTGCCAGCAAAGGACTAGCGGGTTTAGATACGCAGTATTTT	CASKGLAGLDTQYF
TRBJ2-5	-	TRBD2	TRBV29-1	TGCAGCGTTGGACTAGCGGGGATAATCGAGACCCAGTACTTC	CSVGLAGIIETQYF
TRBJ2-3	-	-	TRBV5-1	TGCGCCAGCAGCTTGGCAGGAATATCGGCGCAGTATTTT	CASSLAGISAQYF
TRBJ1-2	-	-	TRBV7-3	TGTGCCAGCAGCTTACTCCGGATGTCGGGCTATGGCTACACCTTC	CASSLLRMSGYGYTF
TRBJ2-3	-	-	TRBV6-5	TGTGCCAGCAGTTACTCGAGAGCCGAGCGAGCGGTTAGCACAGATACGCAGTATTTT	CASSYSRAERAVSTDTQYF
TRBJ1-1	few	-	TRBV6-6	TGTGCCAGTAGAGGGATCGACATGAACACTGAAGCTTTCTTT	CASRGIDMNTEAFF
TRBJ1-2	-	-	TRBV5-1	TGCGCCAGCAGCTTGGACAGGATCTATGGCTACACCTTC	CASSLDRIYGYTF
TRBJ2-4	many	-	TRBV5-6	TGTGCCAGCAGCAGAGAACGTCTAGCCAAAAACATTCAGTACTTC	CASSRERLAKNIQYF